This T cell receptor (beta chain) was documented in a study of cytomegalovirus exposure and HLA in healthy donors. Healthy bone marrow donors supplied every sample. As concerns this clone: Its antigen is not known.

A multiplex PCR was run with 60 Vbeta primers and 13 Jbeta primers. Generated by immunoSEQ multiplex PCR, the TCRdb table keeps only in-frame clones and is missing some. The sample holds around 210,000 clones; roughly 73% are singletons and the top ten take 0.4% to 0.6%. Per the germline V gene, CDR1 is SGHAT and CDR2 is FQDESV (reference sequence). V dropped 3 bases and J dropped 7 bases, with 19 bases sitting between them. CDR3 length: 16 residues. Findings and limits, study-wide: Most of the TCR beta V segments (in an earlier analysis) were productive either about 90% or about 30% of the time. Per published reports, the classifier diagnosed cytomegalovirus status with high specificity and sensitivity.

Sample: PBMCs. The chain employs TRBV11-1 and TRBJ2-1; the D gene is possibly TRBD2 (5 bases). This receptor was identified in a boy aged 5-17 years in good health and CMV-seronegative. CDR3 protein: CASSFRLGVEGNEQFF. CDR3 DNA sequence: TGTGCCAGCAGCTTCCGGCTGGGAGTAGAAGGGAATGAGCAGTTCTTC. Full variable domain (remainder filled in from reference TRBV11-1 and TRBJ2-1): EAEVAQSPRYKITEKSQAVAFWCDPISGHATLYWYRQILGQGPELLVQFQDESVVDDSQLPKDRFSAERLKGVDSTLKIQPAELGDSAMYLCASSFRLGVEGNEQFFGPGTRLTVL.